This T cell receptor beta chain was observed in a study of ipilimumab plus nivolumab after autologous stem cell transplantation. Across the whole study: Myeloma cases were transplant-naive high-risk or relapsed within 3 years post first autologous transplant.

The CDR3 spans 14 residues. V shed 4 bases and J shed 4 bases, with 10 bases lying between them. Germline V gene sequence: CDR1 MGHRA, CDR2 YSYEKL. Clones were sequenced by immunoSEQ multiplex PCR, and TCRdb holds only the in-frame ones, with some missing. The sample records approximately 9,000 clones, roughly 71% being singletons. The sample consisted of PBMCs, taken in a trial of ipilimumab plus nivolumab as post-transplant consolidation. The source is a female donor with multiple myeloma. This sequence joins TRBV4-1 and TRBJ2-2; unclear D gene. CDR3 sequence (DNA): TGCGCCAGCAGCCGCAGCCCCGGCACCGGGGAGCTGTTTTTT. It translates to CASSRSPGTGELFF.